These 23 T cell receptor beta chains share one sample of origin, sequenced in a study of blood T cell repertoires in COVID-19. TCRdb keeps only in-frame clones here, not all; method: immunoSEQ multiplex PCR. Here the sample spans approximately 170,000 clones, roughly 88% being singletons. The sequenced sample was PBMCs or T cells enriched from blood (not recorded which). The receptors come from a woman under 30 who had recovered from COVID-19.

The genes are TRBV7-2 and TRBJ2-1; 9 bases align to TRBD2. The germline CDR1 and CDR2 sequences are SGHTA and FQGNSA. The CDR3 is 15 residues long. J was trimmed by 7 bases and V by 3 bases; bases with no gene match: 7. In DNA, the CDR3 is TGTGCCAGCAGCTTTCTGGCGGGGGGGATGAATGAGCAGTTCTTC. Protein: CASSFLAGGMNEQFF.

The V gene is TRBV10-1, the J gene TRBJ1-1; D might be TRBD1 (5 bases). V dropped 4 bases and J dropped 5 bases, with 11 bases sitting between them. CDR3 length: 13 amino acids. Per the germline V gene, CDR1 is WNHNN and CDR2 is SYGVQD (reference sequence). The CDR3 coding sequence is TGCGCCAGCAGTGGAAACAGGATGACTGAAGCTTTCTTT. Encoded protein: CASSGNRMTEAFF.

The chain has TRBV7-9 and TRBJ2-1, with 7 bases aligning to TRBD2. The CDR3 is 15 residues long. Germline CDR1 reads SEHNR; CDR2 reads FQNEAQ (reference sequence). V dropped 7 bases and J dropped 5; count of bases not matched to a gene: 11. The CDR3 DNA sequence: TGTGCCAGCATCCTGAGCGGGGTCGGGGACAATGAGCAGTTCTTC. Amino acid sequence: CASILSGVGDNEQFF.

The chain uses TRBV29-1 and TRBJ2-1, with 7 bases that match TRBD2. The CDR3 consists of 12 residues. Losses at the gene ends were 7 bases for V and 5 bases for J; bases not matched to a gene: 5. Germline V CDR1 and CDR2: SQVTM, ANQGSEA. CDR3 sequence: CSASGGNNEQFF. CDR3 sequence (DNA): TGCAGCGCGTCCGGGGGGAACAATGAGCAGTTCTTC.

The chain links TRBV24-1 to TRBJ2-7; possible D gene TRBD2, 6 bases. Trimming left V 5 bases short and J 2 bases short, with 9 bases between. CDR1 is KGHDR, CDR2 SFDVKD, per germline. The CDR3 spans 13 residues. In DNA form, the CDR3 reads TGTGCCACCAGTGTGGGAGGCACCTACGAGCAGTACTTC. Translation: CATSVGGTYEQYF.

In DNA form, the CDR3 reads TGCAGCGTTGATGGCCAGGGGCAAGAGACCCAGTACTTC. It specifies CSVDGQGQETQYF. The chain recombines TRBV29-1 with TRBJ2-5; TRBD1 might be the D (6 bases). The length of the CDR3 is 13 residues. CDR1 and CDR2 from the germline V gene are SQVTM and ANQGSEA. Trimming took 3 bases from V and 2 from J, leaving 10 bases between them.

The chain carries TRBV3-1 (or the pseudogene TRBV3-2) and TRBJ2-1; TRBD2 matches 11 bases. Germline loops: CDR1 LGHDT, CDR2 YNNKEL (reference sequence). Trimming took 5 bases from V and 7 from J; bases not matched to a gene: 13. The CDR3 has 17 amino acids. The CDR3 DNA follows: TGTGCCAGCAGCGACACTAGCGGGAGAGGACCCTTGAATGAGCAGTTCTTC. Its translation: CASSDTSGRGPLNEQFF.

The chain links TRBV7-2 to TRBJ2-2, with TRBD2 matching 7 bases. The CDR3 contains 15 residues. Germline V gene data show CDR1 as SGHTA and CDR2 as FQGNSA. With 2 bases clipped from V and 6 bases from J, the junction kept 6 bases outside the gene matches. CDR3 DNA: TGTGCCAGCAGCTTATTCCAGGGAGGGTCCGGGGAGCTGTTTTTT. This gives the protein CASSLFQGGSGELFF.

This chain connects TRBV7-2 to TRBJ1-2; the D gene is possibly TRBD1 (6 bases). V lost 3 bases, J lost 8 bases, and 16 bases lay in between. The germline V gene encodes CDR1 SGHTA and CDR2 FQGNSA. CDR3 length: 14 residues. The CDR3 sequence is CASSFGAGGGGYTF. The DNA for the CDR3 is TGTGCCAGCAGCTTTGGGGCGGGGGGCGGGGGCTACACCTTC.

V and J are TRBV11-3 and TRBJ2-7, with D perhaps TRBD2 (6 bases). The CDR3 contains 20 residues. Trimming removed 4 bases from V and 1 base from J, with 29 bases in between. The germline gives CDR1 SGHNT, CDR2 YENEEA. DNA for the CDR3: TGTGCCAGCAGCTACCCGGCCGTACGGGGGACGGCTGCGGAGTCCTACGAGCAGTACTTC. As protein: CASSYPAVRGTAAESYEQYF.

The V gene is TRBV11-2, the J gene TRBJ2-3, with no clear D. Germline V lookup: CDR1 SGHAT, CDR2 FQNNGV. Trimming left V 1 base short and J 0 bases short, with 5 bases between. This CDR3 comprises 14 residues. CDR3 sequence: CASSLGPSTDTQYF. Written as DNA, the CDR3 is TGTGCCAGCAGCTTAGGGCCTAGCACAGATACGCAGTATTTT.

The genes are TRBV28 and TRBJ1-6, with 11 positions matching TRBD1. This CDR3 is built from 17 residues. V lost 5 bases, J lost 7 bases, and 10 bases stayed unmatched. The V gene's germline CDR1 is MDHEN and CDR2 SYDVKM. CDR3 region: CASSNLDRGLENSPLHF. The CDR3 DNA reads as TGTGCCAGCAGTAACTTGGACAGGGGGCTGGAGAATTCACCCCTCCACTTT.

CDR3 residues: CASISGNTIYF. In DNA, the CDR3 is TGTGCCAGTATTTCTGGAAACACCATATATTTT. The genes are TRBV27 and TRBJ1-3; D unclear. This CDR3 comprises 11 residues. Trimming stripped 9 bases from V and 1 base from J, with 4 bases between. CDR1 and CDR2 (germline): MNHEY, SMNVEV (reference sequence).

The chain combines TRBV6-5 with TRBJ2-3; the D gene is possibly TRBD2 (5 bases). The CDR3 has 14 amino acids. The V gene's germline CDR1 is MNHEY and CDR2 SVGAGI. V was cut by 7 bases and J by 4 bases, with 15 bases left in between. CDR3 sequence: CASTRGPSSDTQYF. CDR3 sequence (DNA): TGTGCCAGCACACGGGGTCCCTCTTCAGATACGCAGTATTTT.

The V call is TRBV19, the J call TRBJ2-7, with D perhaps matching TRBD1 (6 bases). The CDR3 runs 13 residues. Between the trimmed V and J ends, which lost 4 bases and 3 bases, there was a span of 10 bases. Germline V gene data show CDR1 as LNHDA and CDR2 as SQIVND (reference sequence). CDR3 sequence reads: CASSTGQLYEQYF. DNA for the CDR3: TGTGCCAGTAGTACGGGACAACTCTACGAGCAGTACTTC.

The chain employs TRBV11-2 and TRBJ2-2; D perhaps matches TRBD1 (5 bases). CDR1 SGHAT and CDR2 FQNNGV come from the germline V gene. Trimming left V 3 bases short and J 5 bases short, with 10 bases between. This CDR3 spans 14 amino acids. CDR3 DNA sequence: TGTGCCAGCAGCTTCTCTTCAGGGACCGGGGAGCTGTTTTTT. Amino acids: CASSFSSGTGELFF.

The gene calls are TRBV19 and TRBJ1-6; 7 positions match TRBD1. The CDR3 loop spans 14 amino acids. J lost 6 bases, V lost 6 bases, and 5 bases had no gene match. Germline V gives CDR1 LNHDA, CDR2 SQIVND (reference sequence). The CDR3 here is CASSGTAFNSPLHF. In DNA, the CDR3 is TGTGCCAGTAGCGGGACAGCCTTTAATTCACCCCTCCACTTT. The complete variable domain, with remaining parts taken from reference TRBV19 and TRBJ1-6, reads DGGITQSPKYLFRKEGQNVTLSCEQNLNHDAMYWYRQDPGQGLRLIYYSQIVNDFQKGDIAEGYSVSREKKESFPLTVTSAQKNPTAFYLCASSGTAFNSPLHFGNGTRLTVT.

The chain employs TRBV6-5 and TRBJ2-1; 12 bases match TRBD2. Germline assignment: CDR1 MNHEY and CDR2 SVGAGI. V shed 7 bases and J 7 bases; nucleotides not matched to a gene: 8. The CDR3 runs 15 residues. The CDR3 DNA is TGTGCCAGCACCGTCCAGACTAGCGGGGGAAATGAGCAGTTCTTC. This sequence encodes CASTVQTSGGNEQFF.

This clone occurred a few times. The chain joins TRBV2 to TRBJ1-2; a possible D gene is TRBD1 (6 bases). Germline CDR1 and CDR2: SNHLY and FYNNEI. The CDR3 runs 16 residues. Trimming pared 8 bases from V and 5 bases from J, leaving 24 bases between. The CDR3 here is CASLATYRALNYGYTF. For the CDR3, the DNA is TGTGCCAGCCTGGCCACTTACAGGGCCCTCAATTATGGCTACACCTTC.

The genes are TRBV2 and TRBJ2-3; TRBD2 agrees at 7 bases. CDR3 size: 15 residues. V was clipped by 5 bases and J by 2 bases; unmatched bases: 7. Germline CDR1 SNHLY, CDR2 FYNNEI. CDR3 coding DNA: TGTGCCAGCAGTAGTGTCCTAGCGGCCACAGATACGCAGTATTTT. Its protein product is CASSSVLAATDTQYF. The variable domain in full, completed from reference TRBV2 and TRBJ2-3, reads EPEVTQTPSHQVTQMGQEVILRCVPISNHLYFYWYRQILGQKVEFLVSFYNNEISEKSEIFDDQFSVERPDGSNFTLKIRSTKLEDSAMYFCASSSVLAATDTQYFGPGTRLTVL.

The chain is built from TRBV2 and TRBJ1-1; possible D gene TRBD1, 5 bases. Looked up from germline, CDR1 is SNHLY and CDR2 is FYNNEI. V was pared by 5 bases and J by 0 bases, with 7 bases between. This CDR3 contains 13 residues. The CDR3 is CASSLGVNTEAFF. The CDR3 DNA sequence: TGTGCCAGCAGTTTAGGGGTGAACACTGAAGCTTTCTTT.

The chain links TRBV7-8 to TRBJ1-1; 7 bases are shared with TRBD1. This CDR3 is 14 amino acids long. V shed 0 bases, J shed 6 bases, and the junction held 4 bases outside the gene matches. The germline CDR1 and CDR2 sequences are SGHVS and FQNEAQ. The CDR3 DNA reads TGTGCCAGCAGCTTAGCTTCCGGGACAGCTGAAGCTTTCTTT. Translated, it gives CASSLASGTAEAFF.

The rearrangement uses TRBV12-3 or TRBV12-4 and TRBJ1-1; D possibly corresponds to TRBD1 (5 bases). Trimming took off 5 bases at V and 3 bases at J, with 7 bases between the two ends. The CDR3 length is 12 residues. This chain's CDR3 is CASSPGYTEAFF. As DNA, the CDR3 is TGTGCCAGCAGTCCAGGGTACACTGAAGCTTTCTTT.